Sequencing of this T cell receptor (beta chain) was carried out in a study of Ad26.COV2.S vaccination and SARS-CoV-2 variants. Study summary: In the study, Ad26.COV2.S was injected intramuscularly once, or twice 56 days apart.

In the case of this clone: Its antigen is as yet unknown.

Regarding the study as a whole: Substantial response breadth was reportedly seen for spike-specific CD8+ and CD4+ T cells after vaccination.

Treatment here: 15 to 20 received Ad26.COV2.S at low or high dose, single or two shots; 5 received placebo; per-sample allocation not given. Sampling happened 63 days after the first vaccine or placebo injection. This adult donor, from Boston, was 18-55 years old. Ad26 vector vaccine expressed Wuhan-strain SARS-CoV-2 spike. Trimming stripped 0 bases from V and 6 bases from J, with 13 bases between. This CDR3 has 15 residues. Germline V gene data show CDR1 as SGHKS and CDR2 as YYEKEE (reference sequence). Generated by immunoSEQ multiplex PCR, the TCRdb table keeps only in-frame clones and is missing some. The table lists some 250,000 clones, over 75% of them singletons, with about 10% in the top ten.

The sequence was collected from a person between 18 and 65 years old who received the Ad26.COV2.S COVID-19 vaccine or a placebo. The sample here was peripheral blood, taken in a trial of Ad26.COV2.S vaccine versus placebo. This chain connects TRBV5-5 to TRBJ2-1; possible D gene TRBD2, 5 bases. CDR3 nucleotides: TGTGCCAGCAGCTTGGAGGGAGCATACGTCAATGAGCAGTTCTTC. Translated: CASSLEGAYVNEQFF.